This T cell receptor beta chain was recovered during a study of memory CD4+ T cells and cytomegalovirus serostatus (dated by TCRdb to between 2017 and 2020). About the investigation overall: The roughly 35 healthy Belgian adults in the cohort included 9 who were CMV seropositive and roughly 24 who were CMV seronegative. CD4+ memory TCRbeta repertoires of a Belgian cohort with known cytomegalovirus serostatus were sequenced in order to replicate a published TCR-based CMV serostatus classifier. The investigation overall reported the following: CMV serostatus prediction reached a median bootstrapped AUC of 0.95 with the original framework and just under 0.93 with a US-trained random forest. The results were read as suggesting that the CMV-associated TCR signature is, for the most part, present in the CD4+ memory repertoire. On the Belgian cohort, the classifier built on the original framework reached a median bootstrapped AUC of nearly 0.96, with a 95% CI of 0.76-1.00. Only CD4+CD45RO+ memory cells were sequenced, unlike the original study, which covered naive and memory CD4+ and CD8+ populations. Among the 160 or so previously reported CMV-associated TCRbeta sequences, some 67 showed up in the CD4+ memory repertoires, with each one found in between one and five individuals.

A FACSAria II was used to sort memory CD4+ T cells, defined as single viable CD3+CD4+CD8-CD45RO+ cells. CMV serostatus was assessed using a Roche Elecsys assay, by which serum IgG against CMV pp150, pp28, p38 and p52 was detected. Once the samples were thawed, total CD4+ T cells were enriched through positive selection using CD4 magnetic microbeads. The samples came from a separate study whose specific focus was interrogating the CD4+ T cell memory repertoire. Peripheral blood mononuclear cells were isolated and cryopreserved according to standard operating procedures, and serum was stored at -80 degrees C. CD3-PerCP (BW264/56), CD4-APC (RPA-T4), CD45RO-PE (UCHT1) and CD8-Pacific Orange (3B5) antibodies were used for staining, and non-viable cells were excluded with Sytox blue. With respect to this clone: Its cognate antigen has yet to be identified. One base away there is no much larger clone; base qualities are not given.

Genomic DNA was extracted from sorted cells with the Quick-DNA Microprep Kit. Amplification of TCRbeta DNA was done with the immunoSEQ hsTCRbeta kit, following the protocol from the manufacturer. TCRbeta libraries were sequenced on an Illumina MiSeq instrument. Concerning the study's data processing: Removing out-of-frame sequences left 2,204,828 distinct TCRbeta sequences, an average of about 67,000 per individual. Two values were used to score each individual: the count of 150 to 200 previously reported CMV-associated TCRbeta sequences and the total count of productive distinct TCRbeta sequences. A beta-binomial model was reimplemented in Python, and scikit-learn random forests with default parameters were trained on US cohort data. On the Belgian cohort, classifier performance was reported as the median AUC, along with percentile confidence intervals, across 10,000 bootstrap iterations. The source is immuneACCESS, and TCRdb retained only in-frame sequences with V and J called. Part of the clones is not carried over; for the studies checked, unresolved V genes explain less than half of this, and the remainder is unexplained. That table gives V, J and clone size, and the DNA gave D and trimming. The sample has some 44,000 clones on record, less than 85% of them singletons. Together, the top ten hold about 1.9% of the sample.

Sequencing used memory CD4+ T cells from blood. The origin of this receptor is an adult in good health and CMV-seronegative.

CDR3 loop: CASSTGQQNTDTQYF. The sequenced DNA is TGTGCCAGCAGTACGGGACAGCAGAACACAGATACGCAGTATTTT. The chain joins TRBV6-1 to TRBJ2-3; 7 middle bases align to TRBD1. Including cysteine and phenylalanine, the CDR3 has 15 amino acids. The retained sequence is limited to the CDR3, 45 bases, with the frame set at the first base. Looking up the germline V gene yields CDR1 MNHNS and CDR2 SASEGT. V ends up 5 bases short and J 2 bases short, with an unmatched junction base count of 7.